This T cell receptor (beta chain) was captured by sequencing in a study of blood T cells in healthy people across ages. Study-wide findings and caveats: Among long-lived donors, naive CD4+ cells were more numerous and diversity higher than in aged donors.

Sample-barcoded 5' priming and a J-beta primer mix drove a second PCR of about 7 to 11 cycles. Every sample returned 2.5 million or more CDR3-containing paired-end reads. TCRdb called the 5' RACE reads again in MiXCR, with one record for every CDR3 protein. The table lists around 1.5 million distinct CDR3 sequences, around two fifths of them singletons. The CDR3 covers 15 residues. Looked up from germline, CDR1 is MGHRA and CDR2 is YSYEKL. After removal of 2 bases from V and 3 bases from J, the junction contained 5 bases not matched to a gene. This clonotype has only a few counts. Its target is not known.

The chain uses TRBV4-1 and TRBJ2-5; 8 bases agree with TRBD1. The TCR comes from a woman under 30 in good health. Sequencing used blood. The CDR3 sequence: CASSQSAGGEETQYF. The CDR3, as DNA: TGCGCCAGCAGCCAATCAGCAGGGGGCGAAGAGACCCAGTACTTC.